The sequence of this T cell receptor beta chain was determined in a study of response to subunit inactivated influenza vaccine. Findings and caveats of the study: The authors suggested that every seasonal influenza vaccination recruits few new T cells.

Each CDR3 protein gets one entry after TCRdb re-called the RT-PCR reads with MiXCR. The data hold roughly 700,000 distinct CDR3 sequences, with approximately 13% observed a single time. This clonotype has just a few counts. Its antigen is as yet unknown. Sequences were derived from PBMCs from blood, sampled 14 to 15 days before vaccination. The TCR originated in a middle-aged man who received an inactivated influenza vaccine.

Written as DNA, the CDR3 is TGTGCCAGCCTCTGGGGGGGGTACCCAGATGAGCAGTTCTTC. This translates into CASLWGGYPDEQFF. This chain joins TRBV11-2 and TRBJ2-1; TRBD2 matches at 7 bases. There are 14 residues in the CDR3. V trimming: 8 bases; J trimming: 8 bases; junction bases outside the gene matches: 12. The germline V gene encodes CDR1 SGHAT and CDR2 FQNNGV.